These 20 T cell receptor beta chains were all obtained from the same sample, sequenced in a study of T cell responses to AZD1222 COVID-19 vaccine. Generated by immunoSEQ multiplex PCR, the TCRdb table keeps only in-frame clones and is missing some. The data hold some 95,000 clones, with around nine tenths observed a single time. This sample comprised peripheral blood, obtained on day 0 of MenACWY control vaccination. The receptors stem from an adult in good health.

The chain carries TRBV14 and TRBJ1-3; possible D gene TRBD1, 5 bases. Germline assignment: CDR1 SGHDN and CDR2 FVKESK. V dropped 4 bases and J dropped 5 bases, with 6 bases sitting between them. The CDR3 has 12 residues. In DNA form, the CDR3 reads TGTGCCAGCAGCCCGGACAGAAACACCATATATTTT. Amino acid sequence: CASSPDRNTIYF. Combining the CDR3 with reference TRBV14 and TRBJ1-3 gives the whole variable domain EAGVTQFPSHSVIEKGQTVTLRCDPISGHDNLYWYRRVMGKEIKFLLHFVKESKQDESGMPNNRFLAERTGGTYSTLKVQPAELEDSGVYFCASSPDRNTIYFGEGSWLTVV.

This CDR3 is CASSSYGGGDTQYF. In DNA form, the CDR3 reads TGTGCCAGCAGCTCCTACGGGGGGGGAGATACGCAGTATTTT. The genes are TRBV6-5 and TRBJ2-3; 8 positions match TRBD2. CDR1 is MNHEY and CDR2 is SVGAGI in the germline V gene. The V gene end was trimmed by 6 bases and the J gene end by 5 bases; junction bases not matched to a gene: 7. The CDR3 covers 14 residues.

The V and J genes are TRBV4-1 and TRBJ2-1; D possibly corresponds to TRBD2 (6 bases). The V and J ends lost 0 bases and 9 bases respectively, with 9 bases between them. CDR1 is MGHRA and CDR2 is YSYEKL in the germline V gene. The CDR3 sequence is 13 residues long. The CDR3 region has the DNA TGCGCCAGCAGCCAAGATCCCGGGAGTGAGCAGTTCTTC. This sequence encodes CASSQDPGSEQFF.

The chain combines TRBV7-2 with TRBJ1-2; D call uncertain. This CDR3 region has 15 residues. Germline CDR1 and CDR2: SGHTA and FQGNSA. The V end was cut by 4 bases, the J end by 0 bases, with 12 bases between. DNA for the CDR3: TGTGCCAGCAGCTCGGACGGCCTAGCTAACTATGGCTACACCTTC. It specifies CASSSDGLANYGYTF.

The rearrangement joins TRBV12-3 or TRBV12-4 to TRBJ2-7; tentatively, D is TRBD1 or TRBD2 (7 bases each). Trimming took off 6 bases at V and 6 bases at J, with 15 bases between the two ends. CDR3 length equals 13 residues. CDR3 residues: CASSRQGGGEQYF. The CDR3 DNA sequence: TGTGCCAGCAGCCGACAGGGCGGGGGCGAGCAGTACTTC.

In the case of this clone: Other nucleotide sequences from this sample produce the same CDR3. This chain links TRBV14 with TRBJ1-3; TRBD1 is a possible D gene (5 bases). Per germline, CDR1 SGHDN and CDR2 FVKESK. The CDR3 consists of 14 residues. The V gene lost 4 bases and the J gene lost 2 bases, with 9 bases spanning the gap. The DNA of the CDR3 is TGTGCCAGCAGCCCTTTGGGGCCTGGAAACACCATATATTTT. Its protein is CASSPLGPGNTIYF.

V and J are TRBV20-1 and TRBJ1-1; the D is unclear. The CDR3 is 10 residues long. V shed 4 bases and J shed 6 bases, with 6 bases lying between them. CDR1 is DFQATT, CDR2 SNEGSKA, per germline (reference sequence). This chain's CDR3 is CSATVAEAFF. CDR3 DNA sequence: TGCAGTGCTACGGTCGCTGAAGCTTTCTTT.

This clone was observed a single time. This CDR3 reads CASSYYYSGANVLTF. The CDR3 nucleotides are TGTGCCAGCAGCTATTACTACTCTGGGGCCAACGTCCTGACTTTC. The J gene is TRBJ2-6, the V gene TRBV6-5; D gene unclear. There are 15 residues in the CDR3. The germline CDR1 and CDR2 sequences are MNHEY and SVGAGI. V was pared by 6 bases and J by 0 bases, with 9 bases between.

The chain uses TRBV6-2 or TRBV6-3 and TRBJ2-3, with 8 bases aligning to TRBD2. Per germline, CDR1 MNHEY and CDR2 SVGEGT. After removal of 0 bases from V and 6 bases from J, the junction contained 11 bases not matched to a gene. The CDR3 sequence is 17 residues long. The CDR3 bases are TGTGCCAGCAGTTACTCGGCCAGCGGGAGCTTTCGGGATACGCAGTATTTT. This translates into CASSYSASGSFRDTQYF.

The chain is built from TRBV15 and TRBJ1-2; TRBD1 aligns across 7 bases. V dropped 3 bases and J dropped 8; count of bases not matched to a gene: 6. The length of the CDR3 is 13 residues. In germline, CDR1 is LNHNV, CDR2 YYDKDF (reference sequence). The CDR3, as DNA: TGTGCCACCAGCAGTGACAGGGCGGGAGGCTACACCTTC. Its translation: CATSSDRAGGYTF. Using reference TRBV15 and TRBJ1-2 for the parts outside the CDR3, the full variable domain is DAMVIQNPRYQVTQFGKPVTLSCSQTLNHNVMYWYQQKSSQAPKLLFHYYDKDFNNEADTPDNFQSRRPNTSFCFLDIRSPGLGDTAMYLCATSSDRAGGYTFGSGTRLTVV.

V usage is TRBV10-2 and J usage is TRBJ2-5; 11 bases align to TRBD2. This CDR3 region has 15 residues. Germline trimming cut 5 bases from V and 6 bases from J; bases unmatched to any gene: 8. The germline gives CDR1 WSHSY, CDR2 SAAADI. CDR3 region: CASSPDTSGGKTQYF. The CDR3 region has the DNA TGCGCCAGCAGTCCAGACACTAGCGGGGGAAAGACCCAGTACTTC.

This clone was observed a few times. The chain combines TRBV18 with TRBJ2-7, with D perhaps matching TRBD2 (6 bases). Germline-derived CDR1 and CDR2 are KGHSH and LQKENI. The CDR3 sequence is 16 residues long. V lost 2 bases and J 3 bases, leaving 17 bases between the germline ends. CDR3 sequence (DNA): TGTGCCAGCTCACCAGCTTTAGCGGACTTCGTCTACGAGCAGTACTTC. This translates into CASSPALADFVYEQYF.

This clone has just a few counts. The chain is built from TRBV5-6 and TRBJ1-2; 8 bases match TRBD1. After removal of 4 bases from V and 1 base from J, the junction contained 15 bases not matched to a gene. Germline V gene lookup returns CDR1 SGHDT and CDR2 YYEEEE. The CDR3 runs to 18 residues. The CDR3 reads CASSLGQGGVLGNYGYTF. In DNA form, the CDR3 reads TGTGCCAGCAGCCTCGGACAGGGAGGGGTGCTAGGTAACTATGGCTACACCTTC.

CDR3: CASSPGTGPETQYF. The CDR3 region has the DNA TGTGCCAGCAGCCCTGGGACAGGGCCAGAGACCCAGTACTTC. The chain combines TRBV5-5 with TRBJ2-5; 9 bases match TRBD1. V lost 4 bases, J lost 4 bases, and 5 bases stayed unmatched. In germline, CDR1 is SGHKS, CDR2 YYEKEE (reference sequence). The CDR3 runs 14 residues.

The chain employs TRBV6-5 and TRBJ2-5; a possible D gene is TRBD2 (6 bases). The length of the CDR3 is 13 residues. Germline CDR1 is MNHEY and CDR2 is SVGAGI. V was cut by 8 bases and J by 13 bases, with 23 bases left in between. The CDR3 reads CASGIFGDSGMYF. Written as DNA, the CDR3 is TGTGCCAGCGGGATCTTCGGGGACTCGGGAATGTACTTC.

This rearrangement joins TRBV5-1 to TRBJ1-1; D not resolved. This CDR3 comprises 13 residues. CDR1 is SGHRS, CDR2 YFSETQ, per germline. Trimming left V 0 bases short and J 4 bases short, with 7 bases between. CDR3 loop: CASSLGRPTEAFF. The CDR3 DNA sequence: TGCGCCAGCAGCTTGGGACGGCCCACTGAAGCTTTCTTT.

CDR3 nucleotide sequence: TGTGCCAGCAGCTTTTACAGGGGGCGTAACTATGGCTACACCTTC. Residues: CASSFYRGRNYGYTF. The J gene is TRBJ1-2, the V gene TRBV7-2; 9 nucleotides agree with TRBD1. V was pared by 3 bases and J by 1 base, with 3 bases of the junction left unmatched. This CDR3 has 15 residues. Germline values: CDR1 SGHTA, CDR2 FQGNSA.

This chain joins TRBV27 and TRBJ1-5; tentative D call: TRBD1 (5 bases). CDR3 length equals 15 residues. Germline V gene sequence: CDR1 MNHEY, CDR2 SMNVEV (reference sequence). Trimming pared 6 bases from V and 4 bases from J, leaving 16 bases between. CDR3: CASSTERQRNQPQHF. CDR3 coding DNA: TGTGCCAGCAGCACGGAAAGACAGAGAAATCAGCCCCAGCATTTT.

This sequence joins TRBV7-2 and TRBJ2-3; possibly TRBD1 or TRBD2 for D (5 bases each). CDR3 size: 12 residues. Trimming took 5 bases from V and 8 from J, leaving 11 bases between them. In germline, CDR1 is SGHTA, CDR2 FQGNSA. The CDR3 protein is CASSGGSGTQYF. CDR3 DNA sequence: TGTGCCAGCAGCGGGGGTAGTGGTACGCAGTATTTT.

This chain joins TRBV28 and TRBJ1-6; maybe TRBD1 (5 bases). V was cut by 2 bases and J by 0 bases, with 17 bases left in between. The CDR3 contains 19 residues. Germline lookup yields CDR1 MDHEN and CDR2 SYDVKM. Here the CDR3 reads CASSLTLGTDSSYNSPLHF. CDR3 in DNA: TGTGCCAGCAGTTTAACGCTCGGGACCGACAGCTCCTATAATTCACCCCTCCACTTT.